This paragraph covers one T cell receptor (beta chain) sequence. This record belongs to a study of blood T cell repertoires in COVID-19. Across the whole study: The United States, Italy and Spain provided the acute and convalescent COVID-19 samples. T cells, B-cell-depleted T cells, or PBMCs provided the cDNA or gDNA that served as material.

The CDR3 is 14 amino acids. The V and J ends lost 10 bases and 3 bases, in that order; junction bases with no gene match: 11. Germline loops: CDR1 LNHDA, CDR2 SQIVND (reference sequence). In the original analysis: By means of reference gene primer amplification, nucleated cell counts were estimated. Using immunoSEQ multiplex PCR, the repertoire was profiled, and TCRdb retains in-frame clones only, with some absent. From that table come the V and J calls and clone size; the DNA was used to work out D and trimming. The sample lists over 90,000 clones; around 89% were seen once. The J gene is TRBJ1-1, the V gene TRBV19, with TRBD1 matching over 7 bases. Source material: peripheral blood. The TCR originated in a woman between 55 and 75 years old with acute or convalescent COVID-19. CDR3 sequence: CATRGRQGDTEAFF. As DNA, the CDR3 is TGTGCCACCAGGGGTCGGCAGGGGGACACTGAAGCTTTCTTT.